The present TCR beta chain was sequenced within a study of T-cell memory formation after mild COVID-19. At the level of the study: Clusters were largely donor specific. The study, taken as a whole, reports: Some clones that responded were present in memory (sampled pre-infection), which suggests cross-reactive memory joined. CD8+ contracting clones occupied EMRA, while CD4+ ones occupied mainly CM and EM.

V was clipped by 3 bases and J by 2 bases, with 10 bases between them. Germline CDR1 and CDR2: SGHRS and YFSETQ. CDR3 length: 14 amino acids. This clonotype was counted many times. As yet, its antigen is unknown. TCRdb called the 5' RACE reads again in MiXCR, with one record for every CDR3 protein. The table lists fewer than 250,000 distinct CDR3 sequences, about 10% of them singletons. The chain joins TRBV5-1 to TRBJ2-3; no clear D gene. The sequencing input was PBMCs or a T cell subset sorted from them (not recorded which). The origin of this receptor is a man younger than 30 who had mild COVID-19 (a few samples of this study predate the infection). Cell type and time point are not known. The CDR3 region has the DNA TGCGCCAGCAGCTCAGGCACCTCCACAGATACGCAGTATTTT. Translating gives CASSSGTSTDTQYF.